This T cell receptor (beta chain) was sequenced for a study of response to subunit inactivated influenza vaccine. Trimming took 4 bases from V and 8 from J; bases not matched to a gene: 4. Germline V lookup: CDR1 SGHRS, CDR2 YFSETQ. The CDR3 sequence is 14 residues long. MiXCR, applied by TCRdb to the RT-PCR reads, yields one record per CDR3 protein. The sample comprises fewer than 650,000 distinct CDR3 sequences, 10% to 15% of which are singletons, and over 10% rests with the top ten. This clonotype was picked up a small number of times. The TCR was taken from a man in his fifties or sixties who received an inactivated influenza vaccine. The sequenced sample was PBMCs from blood, obtained roughly 46 days after vaccination. This chain uses TRBV5-1 with TRBJ2-1; TRBD2 matches 12 bases. In DNA form, the CDR3 reads TGCGCCAGCAGCCCCGGGACTAGCGGGTATGAGCAGTTCTTC. This codes for CASSPGTSGYEQFF.